The 30 T cell receptor beta chains below come from one sample, sequenced in a study of CD8 T cells in Susac syndrome. Random hexamers served to reverse transcribe roughly 0.45 to 1 ug RNA. TCRdb reprocessed the immunoSEQ multiplex PCR reads with MiXCR, giving one entry per CDR3 protein. This repertoire shows 150,000 to 200,000 distinct CDR3 sequences, around 94% found once; its top ten account for roughly 0.12%. Sequenced: CD4+ T cells from PBMCs. These TCRs come from a human donor with Susac syndrome.

The chain is built from TRBV20-1 and TRBJ1-2; D remains unclear. V gave up 5 bases and J gave up 6 bases, with 7 bases separating them. Germline CDR1 reads DFQATT; CDR2 reads SNEGSKA (reference sequence). CDR3 length equals 10 residues. The CDR3 DNA is TGCAGTGCTTGGGGAAATGGCTACACCTTC. Protein product: CSAWGNGYTF.

The chain couples TRBV4-1 to TRBJ1-2; D is possibly TRBD1 (6 bases). Trimming left V 1 base short and J 2 bases short, with 14 bases between. Germline V lookup: CDR1 MGHRA, CDR2 YSYEKL. The CDR3 is made up of 16 amino acids. The CDR3 DNA reads as TGCGCCAGCAGCCAAGCTTCCCAGGGGCGCAACTATGGCTACACCTTC. Amino acid sequence: CASSQASQGRNYGYTF.

This sequence joins TRBV18 and TRBJ1-6; D is ambiguous. Trimming shortened V by 1 base and J by 8 bases, and 9 bases separated the two germline ends. CDR3 size: 14 residues. Germline V gene lookup returns CDR1 KGHSH and CDR2 LQKENI. The CDR3: CASSPLSIDSPLHF. In DNA, the CDR3 is TGTGCCAGCTCACCACTTTCCATAGATTCACCCCTCCACTTT.

The rearrangement links TRBV2 to TRBJ2-1; D is undetermined. Looked up from germline, CDR1 is SNHLY and CDR2 is FYNNEI. V lost 7 bases to trimming and J lost 5 bases, with 6 bases between them. There are 11 residues in the CDR3. The DNA for the CDR3 is TGTGCCAGCACTCTTAACAATGAGCAGTTCTTC. Protein: CASTLNNEQFF.

The gene calls are TRBV27 and TRBJ1-6; D is possibly TRBD1 (5 bases). The CDR3 covers 15 residues. CDR1 is MNHEY, CDR2 SMNVEV, per germline (reference sequence). V lost 4 bases, J lost 1 base, and 8 bases lay in between. In DNA form, the CDR3 reads TGTGCCAGCAGTTCTCAGGGATCCTATAATTCACCCCTCCACTTT. It specifies CASSSQGSYNSPLHF.

This rearrangement joins TRBV6-5 to TRBJ2-2; D may correspond to TRBD1 or TRBD2 (5 bases each). Trimming removed 4 bases at V and 6 bases at J, with 21 bases between. Germline V gives CDR1 MNHEY, CDR2 SVGAGI. The CDR3 consists of 17 residues. CDR3 in DNA: TGTGCCAGCAGTTCCGCAGGGACCCCCGTGAGGGCCGGGGAGCTGTTTTTT. Its protein is CASSSAGTPVRAGELFF.

This chain links TRBV1 with TRBJ1-5; the DNA was not compared with TRBD1, the D call given in the table. TRBV1 is marked as a pseudogene. CDR3 size: 16 residues. DNA for the CDR3: TGCACCAGCAGCACAGGGAAGGGAAGCAGCAATCAGCCCCAGCATTTT. Translating it yields CTSSTGKGSSNQPQHF.

This CDR3 is CASDDPGARAFF. The CDR3 coding sequence is TGTGCCAGCGACGACCCTGGGGCGAGAGCTTTCTTT. This chain connects TRBV28 to TRBJ1-1, with D possibly being TRBD1 (5 bases). The CDR3 is 12 residues long. Germline CDR1 reads MDHEN; CDR2 reads SYDVKM. Trimming left V 8 bases short and J 10 bases short, with 17 bases between.

The V gene is TRBV24-1, the J gene TRBJ1-2; 7 nucleotides align to TRBD1. Trimming cost V 4 bases and J 8 bases; bases outside gene matches: 6. The germline V gene has CDR1 KGHDR and CDR2 SFDVKD. This CDR3 is 13 amino acids long. The CDR3 DNA reads TGTGCCACCAGTGAGTCCGACAGGGACGGCTACACCTTC. Protein sequence: CATSESDRDGYTF.

V is TRBV2 and J is TRBJ2-3, with unresolved D. Germline CDR1 reads SNHLY; CDR2 reads FYNNEI. The CDR3 has 15 amino acids. V lost 7 bases to trimming and J lost 0 bases, with 14 bases between them. Written as DNA, the CDR3 is TGTGCCAGCATCGGAGACTTAGCTAGCACAGATACGCAGTATTTT. Translated, it gives CASIGDLASTDTQYF.

J is TRBJ2-6 and V is TRBV7-2; tentatively, D is TRBD2 (6 bases). CDR1 and CDR2 (germline): SGHTA, FQGNSA. Trimming took off 7 bases at V and 0 bases at J, with 10 bases between the two ends. This CDR3 comprises 15 residues. The CDR3 reads CASTMTSSGANVLTF. The DNA of the CDR3 is TGTGCCAGCACAATGACTAGCTCTGGGGCCAACGTCCTGACTTTC. Using reference TRBV7-2 and TRBJ2-6 for the parts outside the CDR3, the full variable domain is GAGVSQSPSNKVTEKGKDVELRCDPISGHTALYWYRQSLGQGLEFLIYFQGNSAPDKSGLPSDRFSAERTGGSVSTLTIQRTQQEDSAVYLCASTMTSSGANVLTFGAGSRLTVL.

This clonotype was recorded once. The rearrangement links TRBV18 to TRBJ2-7; 10 nucleotides match TRBD2. J was trimmed by 4 bases and V by 0 bases; bases with no gene match: 3. The CDR3 spans 15 residues. In germline, CDR1 is KGHSH, CDR2 LQKENI. The CDR3 spells CASSPPASGGYEQYF. Here the CDR3 DNA reads TGTGCCAGCTCACCACCGGCTAGCGGGGGATACGAGCAGTACTTC.

The chain couples TRBV6-5 to TRBJ1-2; D may be TRBD1 (5 bases). V was trimmed by 5 bases and J by 4 bases, leaving 14 bases between them. Germline lookup yields CDR1 MNHEY and CDR2 SVGAGI. The CDR3 extends over 14 amino acids. In DNA, the CDR3 is TGTGCCAGCAGTCCACGGCAGGGATCCTATGGCTACACCTTC. This translates into CASSPRQGSYGYTF.

The chain is built from TRBV7-9 and TRBJ2-7; 12 nucleotides align to TRBD2. V lost 5 bases and J lost 2; bases outside the gene matches: 7. The length of the CDR3 is 16 residues. Germline values: CDR1 SEHNR, CDR2 FQNEAQ (reference sequence). The CDR3 protein is CASSTPTSGGAYEQYF. DNA of the CDR3: TGTGCCAGCAGCACCCCGACTAGCGGGGGAGCCTACGAGCAGTACTTC.

This chain uses TRBV3-1 with TRBJ1-1, with 7 bases that match TRBD1. The CDR3 sequence is 12 residues long. Germline loops: CDR1 LGHDT, CDR2 YNNKEL (reference sequence). Trimming took 6 bases from V and 5 from J; bases not matched to a gene: 3. The CDR3 nucleotides are TGTGCCAGCAGAAGGGGGCAAACTGAAGCTTTCTTT. It is translated as CASRRGQTEAFF.

This chain links TRBV12-3 or TRBV12-4 with TRBJ1-5; D is undetermined. V was cut by 1 base and J by 0 bases, with 10 bases left in between. This CDR3 contains 16 residues. The CDR3 coding sequence is TGTGCCAGCAGTTTAGTAGGCAGGTATAGCAATCAGCCCCAGCATTTT. The encoded protein is CASSLVGRYSNQPQHF.

In its sample, this clonotype was seen once. The genes are TRBV27 and TRBJ2-2; D is unclear. The CDR3 runs to 15 residues. Trimming stripped 5 bases from V and 5 bases from J, with 15 bases between. Germline V lookup: CDR1 MNHEY, CDR2 SMNVEV (reference sequence). CDR3 nucleotide sequence: TGTGCCAGCAGTGAGGCATTTCGGAAAACCGGGGAGCTGTTTTTT. Protein: CASSEAFRKTGELFF.

The V gene is TRBV29-1, the J gene TRBJ2-7; TRBD1 aligns across 9 bases. The CDR3 is 14 amino acids. V lost 1 base to trimming and J lost 3 bases; unmatched junction nucleotides: 4. CDR1 and CDR2 from the germline V gene are SQVTM and ANQGSEA. The CDR3 protein is CSVEAGTGHYEQYF. The CDR3 nucleotides read TGCAGCGTTGAAGCCGGGACAGGGCACTACGAGCAGTACTTC.

CDR3 in amino acids: CASISHDTQYF. In nucleotides, the CDR3 is TGTGCCAGCATTTCTCACGATACGCAGTATTTT. The chain recombines TRBV6-5 with TRBJ2-3, with no clear D. The CDR3 runs to 11 residues. CDR1 and CDR2 from the germline V gene are MNHEY and SVGAGI. The V and J ends lost 7 bases and 6 bases respectively, with 8 bases between them.

The chain is built from TRBV29-1 and TRBJ2-3; D is perhaps TRBD1 (5 bases). There are 13 residues in the CDR3. Germline CDR1 is SQVTM and CDR2 is ANQGSEA. V was clipped by 2 bases and J by 3 bases, with 9 bases between them. The CDR3: CSVESQGTDTQYF. Here the CDR3 DNA reads TGCAGCGTTGAAAGTCAGGGAACAGATACGCAGTATTTT.

The chain has TRBV7-8 and TRBJ2-5; weak D call: TRBD1 (6 bases). The germline CDR1 and CDR2 sequences are SGHVS and FQNEAQ. V gave up 1 base and J gave up 5 bases, with 11 bases separating them. This CDR3 has 14 amino acids. The chain's CDR3 is CASSLEQGSETQYF. DNA of the CDR3: TGTGCCAGCAGCTTAGAACAGGGTTCGGAGACCCAGTACTTC. Variable domain in full (rest from reference TRBV7-8 and TRBJ2-5): GAGVSQSPRYKVAKRGQDVALRCDPISGHVSLFWYQQALGQGPEFLTYFQNEAQLDKSGLPSDRFFAERPEGSVSTLKIQRTQQEDSAVYLCASSLEQGSETQYFGPGTRLLVL.

This chain links TRBV19 with TRBJ1-5, with unresolved D. Trimming pared 5 bases from V and 0 bases from J, leaving 8 bases between. Germline V gives CDR1 LNHDA, CDR2 SQIVND (reference sequence). The CDR3 extends over 14 amino acids. The CDR3 reads CASSPAASNQPQHF. CDR3 coding DNA: TGTGCCAGTAGTCCCGCGGCTAGCAATCAGCCCCAGCATTTT. The whole variable domain, filled in from reference TRBV19 and TRBJ1-5, reads DGGITQSPKYLFRKEGQNVTLSCEQNLNHDAMYWYRQDPGQGLRLIYYSQIVNDFQKGDIAEGYSVSREKKESFPLTVTSAQKNPTAFYLCASSPAASNQPQHFGDGTRLSIL.

The chain is built from TRBV6-2 or TRBV6-3 and TRBJ1-5; 9 bases are shared with TRBD1. The trim removed 2 bases at V and 1 base at J, leaving 9 bases unmatched. Looked up from germline, CDR1 is MNHEY and CDR2 is SVGEGT. This CDR3 is 18 amino acids long. CDR3 region: CASSYLFKDRGSNQPQHF. CDR3 DNA: TGTGCCAGCAGTTACCTCTTCAAGGACAGGGGCAGCAATCAGCCCCAGCATTTT.

This chain joins TRBV2 and TRBJ1-3, with D perhaps TRBD1 (5 bases). The germline V gene encodes CDR1 SNHLY and CDR2 FYNNEI. Trimming shortened V by 6 bases and J by 0 bases, and 12 bases separated the two germline ends. This CDR3 contains 15 residues. DNA for the CDR3: TGTGCCAGCAGGATTGACAGCTTCTCTGGAAACACCATATATTTT. Translated: CASRIDSFSGNTIYF.

J is TRBJ1-5 and V is TRBV27; 9 bases line up with TRBD1. This CDR3 has 15 amino acids. The germline gives CDR1 MNHEY, CDR2 SMNVEV (reference sequence). Unmatched junction bases numbered 10, after V lost 6 bases and J lost 7 bases. Here the CDR3 DNA reads TGTGCCAGCAGCCCCGCCCTGACAGGGGGACAGCCCCAGCATTTT. It is translated as CASSPALTGGQPQHF.

This clonotype was seen only once. The chain links TRBV7-9 to TRBJ2-3, with D perhaps matching TRBD2 (6 bases). The germline gives CDR1 SEHNR, CDR2 FQNEAQ (reference sequence). V was clipped by 6 bases and J by 0 bases, with 19 bases between them. The CDR3 covers 17 residues. The CDR3 nucleotides read TGTGCCAGCAGGATTCTGGGGGGTCCCAGGAGCACAGATACGCAGTATTTT. Protein product: CASRILGGPRSTDTQYF. Complete variable domain (other parts from reference TRBV7-9 and TRBJ2-3): DTGVSQNPRHKITKRGQNVTFRCDPISEHNRLYWYRQTLGQGPEFLTYFQNEAQLEKSRLLSDRFSAERPKGSFSTLEIQRTEQGDSAMYLCASRILGGPRSTDTQYFGPGTRLTVL.

The CDR3 sequence is CASSGLLAGDTTGELFF. The DNA of the CDR3 is TGTGCCAGCAGCGGGCTACTAGCGGGGGATACCACCGGGGAGCTGTTTTTT. J is TRBJ2-2 and V is TRBV5-6; 11 bases are a match to TRBD2. The germline CDR1 and CDR2 sequences are SGHDT and YYEEEE. V shed 4 bases and J 4 bases; nucleotides not matched to a gene: 9. This CDR3 comprises 17 residues.

The chain carries TRBV12-3 or TRBV12-4 and TRBJ1-1, with D perhaps matching TRBD1 (6 bases). Deletions cut 5 bases from V and 0 bases from J, with 16 bases between. The CDR3 spans 16 residues. The chain's CDR3 is CASSRRTGTMNTEAFF. CDR3 nucleotide sequence: TGTGCCAGCAGTAGAAGAACAGGGACTATGAACACTGAAGCTTTCTTT.

The V and J genes are TRBV11-2 and TRBJ1-2; maybe TRBD1 (5 bases). CDR3 length equals 15 residues. Germline lookup yields CDR1 SGHAT and CDR2 FQNNGV. The V end lost 1 base, the J end lost 7 bases, and 16 bases lay between the germline ends. This CDR3 reads CASSLGPSIGGGYTF. The CDR3, as DNA: TGTGCCAGCAGCTTAGGTCCATCGATCGGGGGTGGCTACACCTTC.

This chain links TRBV24-1 with TRBJ2-3, with 11 positions matching TRBD2. In germline, CDR1 is KGHDR, CDR2 SFDVKD. This CDR3 has 17 amino acids. Trimming removed 2 bases from V and 4 bases from J; junction bases left unmatched: 7. CDR3 amino acids: CATSDSSTSGGADTQYF. The CDR3 coding sequence is TGTGCCACCAGTGATTCCTCTACTAGCGGGGGAGCAGATACGCAGTATTTT.